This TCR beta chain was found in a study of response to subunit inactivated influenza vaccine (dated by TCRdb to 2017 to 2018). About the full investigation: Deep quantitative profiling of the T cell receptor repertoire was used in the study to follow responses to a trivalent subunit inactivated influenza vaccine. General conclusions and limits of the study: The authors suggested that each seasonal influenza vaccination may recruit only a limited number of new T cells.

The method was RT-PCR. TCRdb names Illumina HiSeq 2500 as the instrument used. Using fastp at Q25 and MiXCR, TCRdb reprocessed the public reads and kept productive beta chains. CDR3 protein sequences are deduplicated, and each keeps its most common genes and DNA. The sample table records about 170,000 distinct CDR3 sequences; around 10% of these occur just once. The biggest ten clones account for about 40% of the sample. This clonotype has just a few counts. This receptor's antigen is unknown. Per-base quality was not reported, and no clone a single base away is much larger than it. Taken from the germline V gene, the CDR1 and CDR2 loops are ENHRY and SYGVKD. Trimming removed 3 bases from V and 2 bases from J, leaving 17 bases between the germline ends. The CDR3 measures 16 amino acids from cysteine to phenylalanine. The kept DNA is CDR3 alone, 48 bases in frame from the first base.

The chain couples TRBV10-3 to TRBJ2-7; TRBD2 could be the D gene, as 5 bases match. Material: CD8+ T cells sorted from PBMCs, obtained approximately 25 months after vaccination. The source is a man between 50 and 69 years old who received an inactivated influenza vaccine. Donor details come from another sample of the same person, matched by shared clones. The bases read TGTGCCATCAGTGATTCAGCGGTCCTACCCACCTACGAGCAGTACTTC. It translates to CAISDSAVLPTYEQYF.